This T cell receptor beta chain was captured in a study of blood T cell repertoires in COVID-19. Study as a whole: Samples representing acute and convalescent COVID-19 were sourced from the United States, Italy and Spain. T cells, B-cell-depleted T cells, or PBMCs provided the cDNA or gDNA that served as material.

Original handling: Nucleated cell number was recorded as an estimate derived from reference gene primer amplification. Repertoires were generated with immunoSEQ multiplex PCR, while TCRdb's copy carries only in-frame clones and drops some. V and J calls and clone size are given by that table; D and trimming were obtained from the DNA. The profile shows about 8,700 clones, about 91% of them singletons. This clone occurred once. V was shortened by 8 bases and J by 0 bases, with 6 bases between the two germline ends. CDR3 length: 12 amino acids. Germline V lookup: CDR1 SNHLY, CDR2 FYNNEI. The chain couples TRBV2 to TRBJ2-3; D is unresolved. The clonotype originates from a woman aged 50 to 65 with active COVID-19. The sample taken for sequencing was peripheral blood. The CDR3 spells CASSGSTDTQYF. In nucleotides, the CDR3 is TGTGCCAGCTCAGGAAGCACAGATACGCAGTATTTT.